The 8 T cell receptor beta chains below come from one sample, sequenced in a study of cytomegalovirus exposure and HLA in healthy donors. 60 Vbeta and 13 Jbeta primers were used in PCR. Sequencing used immunoSEQ multiplex PCR; TCRdb keeps in-frame clones, though not all of them. The data show 150,000 to 200,000 clones, approximately 81% seen once. Sequencing used PBMCs. Receptors were obtained from a woman aged 18-30 years in good health and CMV-seropositive.

This chain connects TRBV11-1 to TRBJ2-2; TRBD2 matches at 8 bases. The length of the CDR3 is 17 residues. Unmatched junction bases numbered 4, after V lost 1 base and J lost 0 bases. Germline CDR1 SGHAT, CDR2 FQDESV (reference sequence). CDR3 residues: CASSLDGGVSNTGELFF. For the CDR3, the DNA is TGTGCCAGCAGCTTAGACGGGGGGGTTTCGAACACCGGGGAGCTGTTTTTT.

This clone was seen once. The J gene is TRBJ2-5, the V gene TRBV19; TRBD2 agrees at 11 bases. The CDR3 consists of 15 residues. The germline CDR1 and CDR2 sequences are LNHDA and SQIVND (reference sequence). After removal of 5 bases from V and 3 bases from J, the junction contained 5 bases not matched to a gene. DNA for the CDR3: TGTGCCAGTAGTTCCCTAGCGGGGGGAAAAGAGACCCAGTACTTC. Amino acids: CASSSLAGGKETQYF.

Points on this clone: A read error may produce the germline difference seen at one junction end. The rearrangement links TRBV28 to TRBJ2-7; TRBD1 agrees at 7 bases. This CDR3 has 11 amino acids. CDR1 is MDHEN and CDR2 is SYDVKM in the germline V gene. Written as DNA, the CDR3 is TGTGCCAGCAGAACCGACAGGGAAGGATCCTTC. Its protein product is CASRTDREGSF.

The chain employs TRBV5-6 and TRBJ2-5, with TRBD2 matching over 11 bases. Germline CDR1 and CDR2: SGHDT and YYEEEE. CDR3 size: 17 residues. V shed 4 bases and J 0 bases; nucleotides not matched to a gene: 8. The DNA for the CDR3 is TGTGCCAGCAGCCAACCGACTAGCGGGGTGTACCAAGAGACCCAGTACTTC. It codes for CASSQPTSGVYQETQYF.

The chain is built from TRBV15 and TRBJ2-3; 9 bases map to TRBD1. The junction had 28 bases not matched to a gene; V was cut back by 8 bases and J by 4 bases. The CDR3 has 21 residues. In germline, CDR1 is LNHNV, CDR2 YYDKDF (reference sequence). The CDR3 DNA sequence: TGTGCCACCGCGACTACAACGCCATTTTTGAGGGACAGGGAAGTCGCAGATACGCAGTATTTT. It codes for CATATTTPFLRDREVADTQYF.

This chain connects TRBV6-6 to TRBJ1-6; 9 bases line up with TRBD1. In germline, CDR1 is MNHNY, CDR2 SVGAGI (reference sequence). The CDR3 length is 14 residues. The trim removed 2 bases at V and 8 bases at J, leaving 1 base unmatched. CDR3 loop: CASSYRDRDSPLHF. CDR3 in DNA: TGTGCCAGCAGTTACCGGGACAGGGATTCACCCCTCCACTTT.

V is TRBV19 and J is TRBJ1-2, with 8 bases fitting TRBD1. CDR1 is LNHDA, CDR2 SQIVND, per germline (reference sequence). Trimming took 1 base from V and 7 from J; bases not matched to a gene: 5. The CDR3 totals 14 residues. Here the CDR3 reads CASSIVGQEAGYTF. In nucleotides, the CDR3 is TGTGCCAGTAGTATAGTGGGACAGGAGGCTGGCTACACCTTC.

CDR3 loop: CASSLEGDSYGYTF. In nucleotides, the CDR3 is TGCGCCAGCAGCTTGGAGGGGGACAGCTATGGCTACACCTTC. V and J are TRBV5-1 and TRBJ1-2, with 7 bases lining up with TRBD1. This CDR3 has 14 residues. The germline V gene has CDR1 SGHRS and CDR2 YFSETQ. The J segment lost 4 bases and the V segment lost 0 bases, leaving 3 bases of the junction unmatched.